Listed here are 30 T cell receptor beta chains from one sample, sequenced in a study of T cell changes during pregnancy in multiple sclerosis (dated by TCRdb to between 2018 and 2021). Library creation used the immunoSEQ multiplex PCR assay. The table comes from immuneACCESS by way of TCRdb, which keeps in-frame sequences with V and J called. Part of the clones is missing from these tables; in studies checked, under half for an unresolved V gene and the rest for unknown reasons. In all, the sample holds around 57,000 clones, and around 91% of those were seen once. The ten top clones hold approximately 1.5% of the sample. Sequences were derived from peripheral blood, sampled after pregnancy. These receptor sequences come from a female donor in good health, enrolled as a control in a pregnancy study.

The rearrangement links TRBV19 to TRBJ1-4, with 10 bases identical to TRBD1. Germline V gene sequence: CDR1 LNHDA, CDR2 SQIVND (reference sequence). The ends lost 5 bases at V and 4 bases at J; junction bases unmatched: 4. The CDR3 contains 15 residues. DNA for the CDR3: TGTGCCAGTAGTGGGGGACAGGGGATTAATGAAAAACTGTTTTTT. This gives the protein CASSGGQGINEKLFF.

This clone has a single count. The V and J genes are TRBV11-3 and TRBJ1-3, with D perhaps matching TRBD1 (6 bases). Germline V gene sequence: CDR1 SGHNT, CDR2 YENEEA. The V end lost 0 bases, the J end lost 4 bases, and 7 bases lay between the germline ends. The CDR3 length is 14 residues. The CDR3 sequence is CASSLDRGGNTIYF. As DNA, the CDR3 is TGTGCCAGCAGCTTAGACAGGGGAGGAAACACCATATATTTT. Supplemented by reference TRBV11-3 and TRBJ1-3, the full variable domain reads EAGVVQSPRYKIIEKKQPVAFWCNPISGHNTLYWYLQNLGQGPELLIRYENEEAVDDSQLPKDRFSAERLKGVDSTLKIQPAELGDSAVYLCASSLDRGGNTIYFGEGSWLTVV.

This clone has only one observation. The chain recombines TRBV9 with TRBJ2-2; possible D gene TRBD2, 6 bases. CDR1 and CDR2 (germline): SGDLS, YYNGEE. Trimming took off 3 bases at V and 1 base at J, with 10 bases between the two ends. The CDR3 is 15 amino acids. The CDR3 DNA reads as TGTGCCAGCAGCGCGGGGGTGGGGAACACCGGGGAGCTGTTTTTT. Protein: CASSAGVGNTGELFF.

This clone was seen only once. The chain recombines TRBV5-1 with TRBJ1-2; D is undetermined. Germline V gene sequence: CDR1 SGHRS, CDR2 YFSETQ. The CDR3 length is 13 residues. Trimming left V 0 bases short and J 8 bases short, with 11 bases between. CDR3 DNA: TGCGCCAGCAGCTTGGACACGAACCGCGGCTACACCTTC. This codes for CASSLDTNRGYTF.

The rearrangement uses TRBV19 and TRBJ1-1; D is perhaps TRBD1 (6 bases). From germline, CDR1 is LNHDA and CDR2 SQIVND (reference sequence). The V and J ends lost 5 bases and 2 bases respectively, with 12 bases between them. CDR3 length equals 14 residues. CDR3 sequence (DNA): TGTGCCAGTAGTTCCCGGACAGACAACACTGAAGCTTTCTTT. Amino acid sequence: CASSSRTDNTEAFF.

The rearrangement joins TRBV10-3 to TRBJ2-2; 11 positions match TRBD2. Trimming at V came to 4 bases and at J to 1 base, leaving 11 bases not matched to a gene. The CDR3 loop spans 19 amino acids. The germline V gene has CDR1 ENHRY and CDR2 SYGVKD. CDR3 region: CAISATQTGTSGNTGELFF. CDR3 bases: TGTGCCATCAGTGCCACTCAAACCGGGACTAGCGGGAACACCGGGGAGCTGTTTTTT.

The chain has TRBV4-2 and TRBJ2-1, with 11 nucleotides matching TRBD2. Trimming removed 3 bases from V and 7 bases from J; junction bases left unmatched: 5. The CDR3 is made up of 15 amino acids. Germline CDR1 is LGHNA and CDR2 is YNFKEQ. The CDR3 bases are TGTGCCAGCAGCCAGGGGCTAGCGGGGGGAAATGAGCAGTTCTTC. Translation: CASSQGLAGGNEQFF.

V is TRBV6-5 and J is TRBJ2-7; 11 positions match TRBD2. The CDR3 is 15 amino acids. Trimming cost V 7 bases and J 2 bases; bases outside gene matches: 7. Germline V lookup: CDR1 MNHEY, CDR2 SVGAGI. The CDR3 is CASTASGGPTYEQYF. DNA of the CDR3: TGTGCCAGCACTGCTAGCGGGGGGCCTACCTACGAGCAGTACTTC.

This chain joins TRBV2 and TRBJ2-6, with TRBD1 matching 9 bases. The junction had 0 bases not matched to a gene; V was cut back by 6 bases and J by 0 bases. Germline CDR1 is SNHLY and CDR2 is FYNNEI. The CDR3 extends over 15 amino acids. CDR3 nucleotides: TGTGCCAGCAGGGGACAGGGCTCTGGGGCCAACGTCCTGACTTTC. This encodes CASRGQGSGANVLTF.

This chain connects TRBV18 to TRBJ1-2; TRBD1 agrees at 12 bases. V lost 4 bases to trimming and J lost 2 bases; unmatched junction nucleotides: 5. The CDR3 is 16 amino acids. Germline V gives CDR1 KGHSH, CDR2 LQKENI. The CDR3 coding sequence is TGTGCCAGCTCACTCCGGGGACAGGGGGCGAACTATGGCTACACCTTC. Protein: CASSLRGQGANYGYTF.

The chain joins TRBV5-5 to TRBJ1-5, with TRBD1 matching over 11 bases. This CDR3 contains 17 residues. The J segment lost 2 bases and the V segment lost 4 bases, leaving 8 bases of the junction unmatched. Germline values: CDR1 SGHKS, CDR2 YYEKEE (reference sequence). CDR3 sequence: CASSPGTGGVGNQPQHF. The CDR3 coding sequence is TGTGCCAGCAGCCCCGGGACAGGGGGAGTTGGCAATCAGCCCCAGCATTTT. Using reference TRBV5-5 and TRBJ1-5 for the parts outside the CDR3, the full variable domain is DAGVTQSPTHLIKTRGQQVTLRCSPISGHKSVSWYQQVLGQGPQFIFQYYEKEERGRGNFPDRFSARQFPNYSSELNVNALLLGDSALYLCASSPGTGGVGNQPQHFGDGTRLSIL.

This clone appeared once. The chain carries TRBV30 and TRBJ1-4, with 7 bases that match TRBD1. The CDR3 contains 16 residues. Germline values: CDR1 GTSNPN, CDR2 SVGIG (reference sequence). V was clipped by 0 bases and J by 3 bases; unmatched bases: 7. CDR3 loop: CAWSVLVGQPNEKLFF. CDR3 nucleotides: TGTGCCTGGAGTGTACTGGTGGGACAGCCTAATGAAAAACTGTTTTTT.

The count of this clone is one. The chain's CDR3 is CASSPTGEQTSTDTQYF. As DNA, the CDR3 is TGCGCCAGCAGCCCTACGGGGGAACAGACTAGCACAGATACGCAGTATTTT. The chain combines TRBV4-3 with TRBJ2-3, with D perhaps TRBD2 (6 bases). Trimming removed 4 bases at V and 0 bases at J, with 17 bases between. The CDR3 extends over 17 amino acids. Looked up from germline, CDR1 is LGHNA and CDR2 is YSLEER.

The chain carries TRBV4-1 and TRBJ2-1; a possible D gene is TRBD2 (6 bases). V was shortened by 4 bases and J by 0 bases, with 13 bases between the two germline ends. This CDR3 region has 16 residues. CDR1 is MGHRA, CDR2 YSYEKL, per germline. DNA of the CDR3: TGCGCCAGCAGCCGACTAGGTTTTAGCTCCTACAATGAGCAGTTCTTC. Protein product: CASSRLGFSSYNEQFF.

The J gene is TRBJ2-1, the V gene TRBV7-2, with a weak D call TRBD1 (5 bases). There are 16 residues in the CDR3. Between the trimmed V and J ends, which lost 0 bases and 4 bases, there was a span of 13 bases. Germline V gives CDR1 SGHTA, CDR2 FQGNSA. CDR3 in DNA: TGTGCCAGCAGCTTAGCAGGGGTGTCCGGTTACAATGAGCAGTTCTTC. It translates to CASSLAGVSGYNEQFF.

The chain is built from TRBV30 and TRBJ1-3; tentative D call: TRBD1 (6 bases). V was shortened by 4 bases and J by 0 bases, with 13 bases between the two germline ends. The CDR3 totals 15 residues. CDR1 is GTSNPN and CDR2 is SVGIG in the germline V gene (reference sequence). Here the CDR3 reads CAWTDTGSSGNTIYF. Here the CDR3 DNA reads TGTGCCTGGACTGATACAGGGAGCTCTGGAAACACCATATATTTT. Full variable domain (missing parts from reference TRBV30 and TRBJ1-3): SQTIHQWPATLVQPVGSPLSLECTVEGTSNPNLYWYRQAAGRGLQLLFYSVGIGQISSEVPQNLSASRPQDRQFILSSKKLLLSDSGFYLCAWTDTGSSGNTIYFGEGSWLTVV.

The rearrangement uses TRBV30 and TRBJ2-3, with D tentatively TRBD2 (6 bases). V dropped 1 base and J dropped 4 bases, with 18 bases sitting between them. This CDR3 is built from 16 residues. CDR1 and CDR2 (germline): GTSNPN, SVGIG (reference sequence). The CDR3 nucleotides read TGTGCCTGGAGTGCGGGACTTCCCACCGATTCAGATACGCAGTATTTT. Its protein is CAWSAGLPTDSDTQYF. Combining the CDR3 with reference TRBV30 and TRBJ2-3 gives the whole variable domain SQTIHQWPATLVQPVGSPLSLECTVEGTSNPNLYWYRQAAGRGLQLLFYSVGIGQISSEVPQNLSASRPQDRQFILSSKKLLLSDSGFYLCAWSAGLPTDSDTQYFGPGTRLTVL.

This clone was detected once. The rearrangement uses TRBV27 and TRBJ1-6; D possibly corresponds to TRBD1 (5 bases). The germline CDR1 and CDR2 sequences are MNHEY and SMNVEV (reference sequence). This CDR3 contains 17 residues. Trimming stripped 10 bases from V and 9 bases from J, with 28 bases between. CDR3: CATKPGDQGSPFSPLHF. The CDR3 coding sequence is TGTGCCACCAAGCCGGGGGACCAGGGATCCCCTTTTTCACCCCTCCACTTT.

The V call is TRBV14, the J call TRBJ1-2, with D uncertain. V was shortened by 1 base and J by 4 bases, with 7 bases between the two germline ends. Germline lookup yields CDR1 SGHDN and CDR2 FVKESK. This CDR3 has 13 amino acids. The CDR3 nucleotides read TGTGCCAGCAGCCAAGTACAGTTCTATGGCTACACCTTC. This encodes CASSQVQFYGYTF. Full variable domain (missing parts from reference TRBV14 and TRBJ1-2): EAGVTQFPSHSVIEKGQTVTLRCDPISGHDNLYWYRRVMGKEIKFLLHFVKESKQDESGMPNNRFLAERTGGTYSTLKVQPAELEDSGVYFCASSQVQFYGYTFGSGTRLTVV.

The V gene is TRBV7-3, the J gene TRBJ2-1; 11 nucleotides match TRBD2. Trimming cost V 6 bases and J 6 bases; bases outside gene matches: 7. CDR3 length: 15 amino acids. CDR1 and CDR2 (germline): SGHTA, FQGTGA. The CDR3 sequence: CASSRNSGGANEQFF. Written as DNA, the CDR3 is TGTGCCAGCAGTCGGAATAGCGGGGGGGCCAATGAGCAGTTCTTC.

The chain recombines TRBV29-1 with TRBJ2-7; D is possibly TRBD1 (6 bases). Germline-derived CDR1 and CDR2 are SQVTM and ANQGSEA. The ends were cut back, 3 bases at V and 0 bases at J, with 12 bases in the middle. This CDR3 has 14 amino acids. The DNA for the CDR3 is TGCAGCGTTGAGAACAGGGAGAACTCCTACGAGCAGTACTTC. Protein sequence: CSVENRENSYEQYF.

The genes are TRBV2 and TRBJ1-4; D is possibly TRBD1 (5 bases). V dropped 6 bases and J dropped 0 bases, with 23 bases sitting between them. The CDR3 totals 19 residues. Per germline, CDR1 SNHLY and CDR2 FYNNEI. CDR3 coding DNA: TGTGCCAGCAGCAGCGGGGGGGGTATGGGAGTTGCAACTAATGAAAAACTGTTTTTT. Residues: CASSSGGGMGVATNEKLFF.

The chain links TRBV29-1 to TRBJ2-1; D unclear. Trimming stripped 3 bases from V and 3 bases from J, with 6 bases between. Germline V gene lookup returns CDR1 SQVTM and CDR2 ANQGSEA. CDR3 length: 12 residues. CDR3 bases: TGCAGCGTTGATTACAACTACAATGAGCAGTTCTTC. Its translation is CSVDYNYNEQFF.

This clone showed up just a few times. This chain uses TRBV2 with TRBJ1-6, with D tentatively TRBD1 (6 bases). Germline-derived CDR1 and CDR2 are SNHLY and FYNNEI. V lost 8 bases and J 7 bases, leaving 15 bases between the germline ends. This CDR3 is 14 amino acids long. The CDR3 DNA sequence: TGTGCCAGCTTCGTGGGGGCAGGAAATTCACCCCTCCACTTT. Translating gives CASFVGAGNSPLHF. The full variable domain, in which reference TRBV2 and TRBJ1-6 provide the parts outside the CDR3, is EPEVTQTPSHQVTQMGQEVILRCVPISNHLYFYWYRQILGQKVEFLVSFYNNEISEKSEIFDDQFSVERPDGSNFTLKIRSTKLEDSAMYFCASFVGAGNSPLHFGNGTRLTVT.

CDR3 in amino acids: CASSYSMYSDQNIQYF. The CDR3 bases are TGTGCCAGCAGTTACTCTATGTATAGCGATCAAAACATTCAGTACTTC. This chain connects TRBV6-6 to TRBJ2-4; TRBD2 is a possible D gene (5 bases). CDR3 length equals 16 residues. The V end was cut by 0 bases, the J end by 5 bases, with 14 bases between. Germline V gives CDR1 MNHNY, CDR2 SVGAGI (reference sequence).

The rearrangement uses TRBV5-1 and TRBJ2-3; 8 bases agree with TRBD1. The CDR3 is made up of 15 amino acids. V was clipped by 5 bases and J by 2 bases; unmatched bases: 7. Per germline, CDR1 SGHRS and CDR2 YFSETQ. The CDR3 bases are TGCGCCAGCAGGACTGGACAGGGAGTCACAGATACGCAGTATTTT. Translating it yields CASRTGQGVTDTQYF.

This CDR3 reads CASSVEGGGPYEQYF. In DNA form, the CDR3 reads TGTGCCAGCAGCGTAGAGGGCGGGGGGCCGTACGAGCAGTACTTC. The genes are TRBV9 and TRBJ2-7, with 8 nucleotides matching TRBD2. The CDR3 has 15 residues. Trimming at V came to 0 bases and at J to 4 bases, leaving 6 bases not matched to a gene. Germline V gene lookup returns CDR1 SGDLS and CDR2 YYNGEE.

This rearrangement joins TRBV5-1 to TRBJ2-3, with D possibly being TRBD2 (5 bases). Trimming removed 4 bases at V and 6 bases at J, with 21 bases between. Germline loops: CDR1 SGHRS, CDR2 YFSETQ. The CDR3 contains 16 residues. The CDR3 DNA reads TGCGCCAGCAGCGAAACACGTCGAGGGTCCGAGGATACGCAGTATTTT. Its protein is CASSETRRGSEDTQYF.

The V and J genes are TRBV5-4 and TRBJ1-1; D is possibly TRBD1 (6 bases). With 4 bases removed from V and 1 base from J, the gap between germline ends came to 11 bases. CDR1 is SGHNT, CDR2 YYREEE, per germline (reference sequence). This CDR3 region has 14 residues. For the CDR3, the DNA is TGTGCCAGCAGCGAGACCAGGGGGAACACTGAAGCTTTCTTT. Its translation: CASSETRGNTEAFF.

V gene TRBV5-6 combines with J gene TRBJ1-6; the match to TRBD1 covers 9 bases. The V gene's germline CDR1 is SGHDT and CDR2 YYEEEE. V was pared by 3 bases and J by 9 bases, with 7 bases of the junction left unmatched. CDR3 length equals 15 residues. CDR3 DNA: TGTGCCAGCAGCTCACCGGACAGGGGAAGTTCACCCCTCCACTTT. Amino acid sequence: CASSSPDRGSSPLHF.